This TCR beta chain was captured by sequencing in a study of cytomegalovirus exposure and HLA in healthy donors. PCR primers comprised 60 Vbeta and 13 Jbeta primers. Sequencing used immunoSEQ multiplex PCR; TCRdb keeps in-frame clones, though not all of them. The profile shows roughly 100,000 clones, approximately 78% of them singletons. This clone was seen more than once but under ten times. The sample was PBMCs. This clonotype was sampled from an older woman in good health and CMV-seronegative.

CDR3 coding DNA: TGCGCCAGCAGCAGGGGACAGGAGACCTACGAGCAGTACTTC. Amino acids: CASSRGQETYEQYF. This chain connects TRBV5-1 to TRBJ2-7, with 8 bases lining up with TRBD1. This CDR3 is built from 14 residues. Looked up from germline, CDR1 is SGHRS and CDR2 is YFSETQ. The V segment lost 4 bases and the J segment 2 bases; nucleotides outside the gene matches: 5.